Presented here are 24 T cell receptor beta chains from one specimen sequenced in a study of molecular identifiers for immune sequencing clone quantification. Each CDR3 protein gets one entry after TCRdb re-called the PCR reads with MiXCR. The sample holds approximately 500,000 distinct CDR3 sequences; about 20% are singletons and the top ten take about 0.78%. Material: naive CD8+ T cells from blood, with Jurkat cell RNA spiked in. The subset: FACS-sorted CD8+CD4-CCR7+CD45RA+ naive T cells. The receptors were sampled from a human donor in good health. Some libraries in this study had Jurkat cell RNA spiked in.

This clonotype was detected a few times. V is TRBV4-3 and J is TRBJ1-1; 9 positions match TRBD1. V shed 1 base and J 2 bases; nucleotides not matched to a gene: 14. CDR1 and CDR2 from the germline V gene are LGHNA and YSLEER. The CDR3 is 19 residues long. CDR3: CASSQAVLGTGSINTEAFF. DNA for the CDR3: TGCGCCAGCAGCCAAGCCGTTTTGGGGACAGGGAGTATTAACACTGAAGCTTTCTTT.

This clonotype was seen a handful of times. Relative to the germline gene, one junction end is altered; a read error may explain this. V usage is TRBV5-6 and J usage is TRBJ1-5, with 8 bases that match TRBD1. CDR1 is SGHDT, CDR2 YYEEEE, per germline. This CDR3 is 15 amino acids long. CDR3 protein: CASSLGGQVNQLQHF. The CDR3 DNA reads TGTGCCAGCAGCTTGGGGGGACAGGTTAATCAGCTCCAGCATTTT.

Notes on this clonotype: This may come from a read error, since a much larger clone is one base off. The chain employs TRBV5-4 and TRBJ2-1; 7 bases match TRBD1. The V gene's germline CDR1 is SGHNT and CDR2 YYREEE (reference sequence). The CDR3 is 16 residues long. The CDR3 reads CANSLPGDSSYNEQFF. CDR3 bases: TGTGCCAACAGCCTGCCCGGGGACAGCTCCTACAATGAGCAGTTCTTC.

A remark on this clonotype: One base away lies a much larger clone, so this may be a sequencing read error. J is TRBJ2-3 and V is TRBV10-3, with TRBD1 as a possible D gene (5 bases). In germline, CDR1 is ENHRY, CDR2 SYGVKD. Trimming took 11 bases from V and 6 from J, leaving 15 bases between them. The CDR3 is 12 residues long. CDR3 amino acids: CASGSLRDTQYF. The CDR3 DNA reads TGTGCCTCAGGGTCTCTCAGGGATACGCAGTATTTT.

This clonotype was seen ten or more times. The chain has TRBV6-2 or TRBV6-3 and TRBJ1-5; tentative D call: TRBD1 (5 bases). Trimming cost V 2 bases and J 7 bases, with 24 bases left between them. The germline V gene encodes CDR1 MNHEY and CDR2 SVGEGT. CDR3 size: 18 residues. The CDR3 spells CASSYPSQERGRRQPQHF. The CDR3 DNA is TGTGCCAGCAGTTACCCCTCACAGGAAAGGGGCAGGAGGCAGCCCCAGCATTTT.

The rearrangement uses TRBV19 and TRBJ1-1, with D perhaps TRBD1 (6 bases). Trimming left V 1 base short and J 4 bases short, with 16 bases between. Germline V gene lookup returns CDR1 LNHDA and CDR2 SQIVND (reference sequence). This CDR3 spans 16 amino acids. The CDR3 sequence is CASSIGGGGAVTEAFF. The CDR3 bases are TGTGCCAGTAGTATAGGTGGGGGGGGCGCGGTCACTGAAGCTTTCTTT.

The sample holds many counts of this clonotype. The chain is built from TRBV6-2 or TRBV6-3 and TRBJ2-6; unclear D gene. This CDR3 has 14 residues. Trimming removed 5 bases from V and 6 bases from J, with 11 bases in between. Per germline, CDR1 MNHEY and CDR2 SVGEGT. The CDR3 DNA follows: TGTGCCAGCAGTGCCGCTACAGTGGCCAACGTCCTGACTTTC. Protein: CASSAATVANVLTF.

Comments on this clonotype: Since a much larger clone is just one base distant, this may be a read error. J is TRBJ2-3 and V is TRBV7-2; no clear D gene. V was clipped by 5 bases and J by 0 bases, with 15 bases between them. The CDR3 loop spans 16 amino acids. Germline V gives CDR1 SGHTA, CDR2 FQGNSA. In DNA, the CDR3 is TGTGCCAGCAGCCCCGAGGAGCTTTGGAGCACAGATACGCAGTATTTT. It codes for CASSPEELWSTDTQYF. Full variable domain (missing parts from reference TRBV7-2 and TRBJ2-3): GAGVSQSPSNKVTEKGKDVELRCDPISGHTALYWYRQSLGQGLEFLIYFQGNSAPDKSGLPSDRFSAERTGGSVSTLTIQRTQQEDSAVYLCASSPEELWSTDTQYFGPGTRLTVL.

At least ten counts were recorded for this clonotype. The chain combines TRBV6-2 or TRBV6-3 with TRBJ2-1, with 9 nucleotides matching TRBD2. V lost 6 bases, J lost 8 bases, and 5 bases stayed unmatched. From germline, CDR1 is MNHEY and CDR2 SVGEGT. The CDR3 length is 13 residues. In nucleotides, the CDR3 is TGTGCCAGCAGGGGAGCGGGAGGTCATGAGCAGTTCTTC. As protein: CASRGAGGHEQFF.

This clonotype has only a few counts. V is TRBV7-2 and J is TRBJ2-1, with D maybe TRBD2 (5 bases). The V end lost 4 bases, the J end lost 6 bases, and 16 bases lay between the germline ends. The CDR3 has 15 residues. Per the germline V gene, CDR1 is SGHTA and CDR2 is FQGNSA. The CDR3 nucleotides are TGTGCCAGCAGCTATGTTGACTATCACATCAATGAGCAGTTCTTC. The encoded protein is CASSYVDYHINEQFF.

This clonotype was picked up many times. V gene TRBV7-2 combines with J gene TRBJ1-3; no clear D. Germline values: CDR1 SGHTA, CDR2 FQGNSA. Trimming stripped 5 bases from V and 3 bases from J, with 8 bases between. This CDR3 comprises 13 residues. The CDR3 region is CASSLGHGNTIYF. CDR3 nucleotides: TGTGCCAGCAGCCTAGGGCATGGAAACACCATATATTTT.

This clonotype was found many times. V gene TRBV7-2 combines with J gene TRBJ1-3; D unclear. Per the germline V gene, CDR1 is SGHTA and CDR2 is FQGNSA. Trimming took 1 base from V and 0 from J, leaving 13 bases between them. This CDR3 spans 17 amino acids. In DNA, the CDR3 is TGTGCCAGCAGCTTAGAAGAACGCCTAAACTCTGGAAACACCATATATTTT. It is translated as CASSLEERLNSGNTIYF. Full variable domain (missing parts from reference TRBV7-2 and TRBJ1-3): GAGVSQSPSNKVTEKGKDVELRCDPISGHTALYWYRQSLGQGLEFLIYFQGNSAPDKSGLPSDRFSAERTGGSVSTLTIQRTQQEDSAVYLCASSLEERLNSGNTIYFGEGSWLTVV.

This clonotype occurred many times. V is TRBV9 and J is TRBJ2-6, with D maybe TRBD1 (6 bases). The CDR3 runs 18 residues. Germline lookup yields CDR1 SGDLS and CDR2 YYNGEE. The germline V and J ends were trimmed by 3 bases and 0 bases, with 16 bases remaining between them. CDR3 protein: CASSATDSPISGANVLTF. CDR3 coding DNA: TGTGCCAGCAGCGCTACGGACAGCCCCATCTCTGGGGCCAACGTCCTGACTTTC.

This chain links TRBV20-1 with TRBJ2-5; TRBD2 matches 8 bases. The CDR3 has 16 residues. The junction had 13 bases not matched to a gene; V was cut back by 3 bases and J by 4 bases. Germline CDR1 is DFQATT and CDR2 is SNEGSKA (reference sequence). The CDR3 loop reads CSASGTSHEWGETQYF. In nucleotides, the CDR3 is TGCAGTGCTAGCGGGACTAGTCACGAGTGGGGAGAGACCCAGTACTTC.

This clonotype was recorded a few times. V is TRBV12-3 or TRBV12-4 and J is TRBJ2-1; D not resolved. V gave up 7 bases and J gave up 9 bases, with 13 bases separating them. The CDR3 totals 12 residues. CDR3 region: CASTFASSEQFF. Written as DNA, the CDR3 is TGTGCCAGCACCTTCGCTTCGAGTGAGCAGTTCTTC.

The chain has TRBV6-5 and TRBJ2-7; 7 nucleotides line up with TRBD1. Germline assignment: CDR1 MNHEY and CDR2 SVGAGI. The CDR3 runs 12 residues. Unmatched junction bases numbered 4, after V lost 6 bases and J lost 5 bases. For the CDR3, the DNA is TGTGCCAGCAGACGACAGGGAGACGAGCAGTACTTC. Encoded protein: CASRRQGDEQYF.

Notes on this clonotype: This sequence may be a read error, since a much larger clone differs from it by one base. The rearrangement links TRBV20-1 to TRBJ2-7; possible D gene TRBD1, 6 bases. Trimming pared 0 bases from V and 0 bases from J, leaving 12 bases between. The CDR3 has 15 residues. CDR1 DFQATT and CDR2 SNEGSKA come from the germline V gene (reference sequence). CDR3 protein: CSARDYGTPSYEQYF. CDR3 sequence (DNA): TGCAGTGCTAGAGACTACGGGACACCCTCCTACGAGCAGTACTTC.

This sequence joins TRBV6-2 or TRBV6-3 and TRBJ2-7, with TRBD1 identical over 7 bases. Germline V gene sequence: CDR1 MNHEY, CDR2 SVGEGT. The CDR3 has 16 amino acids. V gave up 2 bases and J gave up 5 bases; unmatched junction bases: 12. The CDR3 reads CASSYIPGGILDEQYF. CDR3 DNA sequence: TGTGCCAGCAGTTACATTCCAGGGGGAATCCTAGACGAGCAGTACTTC.

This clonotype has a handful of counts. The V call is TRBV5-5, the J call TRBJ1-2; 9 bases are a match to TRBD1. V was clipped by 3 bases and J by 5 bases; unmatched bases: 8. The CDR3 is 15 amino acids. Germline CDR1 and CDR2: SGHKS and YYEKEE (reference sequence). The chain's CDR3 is CASSSTMTGGYGYTF. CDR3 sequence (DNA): TGTGCCAGCAGCTCGACGATGACAGGGGGGTATGGCTACACCTTC.

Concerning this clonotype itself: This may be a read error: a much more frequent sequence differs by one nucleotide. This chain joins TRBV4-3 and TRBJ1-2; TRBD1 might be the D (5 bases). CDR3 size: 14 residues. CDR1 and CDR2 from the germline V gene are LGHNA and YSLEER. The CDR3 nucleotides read TGCGCCAGCAGCCAAGATTCAGGGAACTATGGCTACGCCTTC. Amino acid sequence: CASSQDSGNYGYAF.

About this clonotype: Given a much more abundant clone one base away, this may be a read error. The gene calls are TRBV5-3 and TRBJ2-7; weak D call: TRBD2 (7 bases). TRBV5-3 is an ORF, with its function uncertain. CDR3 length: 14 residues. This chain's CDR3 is CASRGGGSDYEQCF. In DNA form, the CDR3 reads TGTGCCAGCAGGGGAGGGGGTTCGGACTACGAGCAGTGCTTC.

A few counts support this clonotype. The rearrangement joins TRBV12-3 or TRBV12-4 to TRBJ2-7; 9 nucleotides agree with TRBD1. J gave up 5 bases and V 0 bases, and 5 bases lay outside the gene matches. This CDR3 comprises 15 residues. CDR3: CASSLADRGLHEQYF. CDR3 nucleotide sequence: TGTGCCAGCAGTTTAGCGGACAGGGGATTGCACGAGCAGTACTTC.

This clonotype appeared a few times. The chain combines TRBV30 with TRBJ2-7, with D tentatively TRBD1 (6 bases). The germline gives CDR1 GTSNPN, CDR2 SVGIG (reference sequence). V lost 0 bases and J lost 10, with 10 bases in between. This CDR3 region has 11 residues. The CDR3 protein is CAWSVQGYQYF. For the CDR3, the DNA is TGTGCCTGGAGTGTACAGGGCTATCAGTACTTC.

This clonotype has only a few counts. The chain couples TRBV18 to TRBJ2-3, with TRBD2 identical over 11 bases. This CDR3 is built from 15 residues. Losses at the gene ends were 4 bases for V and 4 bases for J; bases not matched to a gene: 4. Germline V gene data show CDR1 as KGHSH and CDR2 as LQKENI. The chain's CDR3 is CASSRSGRAPDTQYF. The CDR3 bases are TGTGCCAGCTCACGTAGCGGGAGGGCCCCAGATACGCAGTATTTT.